The source of this T cell receptor beta chain is a study of cytomegalovirus exposure and HLA in healthy donors. In germline, CDR1 is SGHTA, CDR2 FQGNSA. The CDR3 totals 15 residues. V was clipped by 0 bases and J by 5 bases, with 13 bases between them. Healthy individuals who donated bone marrow served as the donors. PCR employed 60 Vbeta and 13 Jbeta primers. Clones were sequenced by immunoSEQ multiplex PCR, and TCRdb holds only the in-frame ones, with some missing. The table records about 120,000 clones, approximately 80% of them present only once. Comments on this clone: What it binds is unknown.

Overall study results and limits: As immune exposure information, only CMV serostatus was available. HLA alleles were associated with 16,951 TCR beta sequences in a later analysis at 0.05 false discovery rate. It was likely that a cluster of highly shared sequence variants was a sequencing artifact.

The TCR was taken from a female donor in good health and CMV-seronegative. V and J are TRBV7-2 and TRBJ1-2; maybe TRBD1 (6 bases). Specimen: PBMCs. The CDR3 DNA reads as TGTGCCAGCAGCTTAGCGCATGGGGGGGCATATGGCTACACCTTC. Translation gives CASSLAHGGAYGYTF.